This T cell receptor (beta chain) emerged from a study of OX40 agonist ivuxolimab in advanced cancers. A remark on this clone: Antigen: not known.

This CDR3 spans 17 amino acids. CDR1 and CDR2 from the germline V gene are LGHNA and YNFKEQ. The ends were cut back, 1 base at V and 4 bases at J, with 16 bases in the middle. Study-wide results and limits: Averaged across samples, CD8+ T cells carried more expanded clones than CD4+ did.

Assay used: immunoSEQ multiplex PCR; TCRdb lists only in-frame clones, some missing. The table lists about 77,000 clones, over 75% of them singletons. The specimen comprised CD4+ or CD8+ T cells sorted from blood, sampled in a trial of the OX40 agonist ivuxolimab. The genes are TRBV4-2 and TRBJ2-2; the D gene is possibly TRBD2 (6 bases). The sequence came from an adult with an advanced solid tumor such as melanoma, head and neck, liver or kidney cancer. This CDR3 is CASSQGRRGSGTGELFF. CDR3 DNA sequence: TGTGCCAGCAGCCAAGGTCGGAGGGGTAGCGGCACCGGGGAGCTGTTTTTT.